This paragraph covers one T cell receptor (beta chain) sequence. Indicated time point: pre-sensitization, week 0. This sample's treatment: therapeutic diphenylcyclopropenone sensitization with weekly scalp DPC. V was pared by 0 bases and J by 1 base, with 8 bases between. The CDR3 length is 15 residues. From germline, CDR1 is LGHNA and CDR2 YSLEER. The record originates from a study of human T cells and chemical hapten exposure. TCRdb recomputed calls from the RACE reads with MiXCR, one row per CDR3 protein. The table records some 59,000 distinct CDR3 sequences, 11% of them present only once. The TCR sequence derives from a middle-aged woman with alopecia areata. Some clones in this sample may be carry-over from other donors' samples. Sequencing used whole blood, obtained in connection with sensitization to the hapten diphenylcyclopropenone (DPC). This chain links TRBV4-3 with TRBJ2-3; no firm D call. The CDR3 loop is CASSQEGRGTDTQYF. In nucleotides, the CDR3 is TGCGCCAGCAGCCAAGAAGGACGGGGCACAGATACGCAGTATTTT.